This TCR beta chain was sequenced for a study of blood T cells in healthy people across ages. The ends were cut back, 2 bases at V and 9 bases at J, with 14 bases in the middle. The CDR3 totals 13 residues. From germline, CDR1 is MNHNS and CDR2 SASEGT. Primed by a sample-barcoded 5' primer and a J-beta primer mix, a second PCR proceeded for roughly 6 to 12 cycles. One entry per CDR3 protein, called by TCRdb with MiXCR from the 5' RACE reads. Among 500,000 to 600,000 distinct CDR3 sequences, 27% were seen once, and the ten largest hold 18%. The clonotype was recovered from a woman between 70 and 85 years old in good health. V usage is TRBV6-1 and J usage is TRBJ2-7; D ambiguous. Sequenced input: blood. CDR3 residues: CASSESWSRGQYF. The CDR3 DNA is TGTGCCAGCAGTGAAAGCTGGAGCCGAGGGCAGTACTTC.